The next 25 T cell receptor beta chains were all read from a single sample in a study of blood T cell repertoires in COVID-19 (dated by TCRdb to 2020 to 2022). The library came from the immunoSEQ multiplex PCR assay. In TCRdb, the immuneACCESS table is reduced to in-frame sequences with V and J assigned. These tables do not hold every clone; where another copy was compared, an unresolved V gene accounts for under half, and the others remain unexplained. This sample gives approximately 300,000 clones in total; about 87% of them show up just once. Clones ranked in the top ten supply approximately 5.3% of the sample. The sample comprised PBMCs or T cells enriched from blood (not recorded which). These receptors were taken from a woman aged 25 to 39 who had recovered from COVID-19.

J is TRBJ2-3 and V is TRBV7-9; tentative D call: TRBD1 (6 bases). This CDR3 region has 16 residues. CDR1 is SEHNR, CDR2 FQNEAQ, per germline (reference sequence). V gave up 6 bases and J gave up 3 bases, with 19 bases separating them. The CDR3 loop is CASSPVGRGITDTQYF. The CDR3 DNA reads as TGTGCCAGCAGTCCCGTGGGCAGGGGTATAACAGATACGCAGTATTTT.

The chain recombines TRBV28 with TRBJ1-2; possible D gene TRBD1, 6 bases. This CDR3 has 12 residues. Germline values: CDR1 MDHEN, CDR2 SYDVKM. The V and J ends lost 5 bases and 8 bases respectively, with 12 bases between them. The CDR3 sequence: CASSVSGGGYTF. The DNA for the CDR3 is TGTGCCAGCAGTGTCAGTGGGGGCGGCTACACCTTC.

V and J are TRBV19 and TRBJ1-5, with 8 positions matching TRBD1. With V trimmed by 3 bases and J by 3 bases, 4 bases remained unmatched. This CDR3 comprises 15 residues. Germline lookup yields CDR1 LNHDA and CDR2 SQIVND (reference sequence). The CDR3 protein is CASSMGTGHNQPQHF. The DNA for the CDR3 is TGTGCCAGTAGTATGGGGACAGGCCACAATCAGCCCCAGCATTTT. Complete variable domain (other parts from reference TRBV19 and TRBJ1-5): DGGITQSPKYLFRKEGQNVTLSCEQNLNHDAMYWYRQDPGQGLRLIYYSQIVNDFQKGDIAEGYSVSREKKESFPLTVTSAQKNPTAFYLCASSMGTGHNQPQHFGDGTRLSIL.

This clone was seen just once. The V call is TRBV30, the J call TRBJ1-3, with D uncertain. Germline V gives CDR1 GTSNPN, CDR2 SVGIG (reference sequence). The ends were cut back, 2 bases at V and 0 bases at J, with 5 bases in the middle. The CDR3 contains 13 residues. CDR3 sequence (DNA): TGTGCCTGGAGTTTTAGCTCTGGAAACACCATATATTTT. It specifies CAWSFSSGNTIYF.

This sequence joins TRBV12-3 or TRBV12-4 and TRBJ1-2; 7 bases line up with TRBD1. The V and J ends lost 5 bases and 8 bases, in that order; junction bases with no gene match: 8. The CDR3 spans 13 residues. The CDR3 loop is CASSADRVKGYTF. For the CDR3, the DNA is TGTGCCAGCAGTGCTGACAGGGTTAAGGGCTACACCTTC.

This clone has just a few counts. The V and J genes are TRBV10-2 and TRBJ1-5; 7 nucleotides agree with TRBD1. CDR1 is WSHSY, CDR2 SAAADI, per germline. CDR3 length equals 14 residues. The V segment lost 6 bases and the J segment 3 bases; nucleotides outside the gene matches: 5. The CDR3 DNA reads TGCGCCAGCAGCCTCGACAGGGTCAATCAGCCCCAGCATTTT. Translation: CASSLDRVNQPQHF.

V is TRBV6-5 and J is TRBJ1-1, with D possibly being TRBD1 (5 bases). Trimming took off 0 bases at V and 8 bases at J, with 13 bases between the two ends. CDR3 size: 14 residues. Germline V gene data show CDR1 as MNHEY and CDR2 as SVGAGI. The CDR3 loop reads CASSYSSGAGEAFF. The CDR3 bases are TGTGCCAGCAGTTACTCGAGCGGGGCGGGGGAAGCTTTCTTT.

This chain connects TRBV6-2 or TRBV6-3 to TRBJ2-1, with D unclear. V gave up 2 bases and J gave up 9 bases, with 17 bases separating them. The CDR3 runs to 15 residues. Looked up from germline, CDR1 is MNHEY and CDR2 is SVGEGT. The CDR3 nucleotides are TGTGCCAGCAGTTACAGTAAACATTCGGGTATTGAGCAGTTCTTC. This translates into CASSYSKHSGIEQFF.

The V gene is TRBV15, the J gene TRBJ1-6, with D tentatively TRBD1 (6 bases). The ends were cut back, 8 bases at V and 1 base at J, with 12 bases in the middle. The CDR3 is 15 residues long. From germline, CDR1 is LNHNV and CDR2 YYDKDF (reference sequence). CDR3 region: CATGGGKSYNSPLHF. The CDR3 coding sequence is TGTGCCACCGGGGGGGGCAAATCCTATAATTCACCCCTCCACTTT.

The chain links TRBV27 to TRBJ2-7; D not certain. This CDR3 contains 15 residues. Germline CDR1 and CDR2: MNHEY and SMNVEV (reference sequence). The germline V and J ends were trimmed by 6 bases and 0 bases, with 15 bases remaining between them. The CDR3 bases are TGTGCCAGCAGCCCCTCAGAGGTCTCCTCCTACGAGCAGTACTTC. Its protein product is CASSPSEVSSYEQYF.

The J gene is TRBJ1-4, the V gene TRBV24-1; 8 positions match TRBD1. Germline assignment: CDR1 KGHDR and CDR2 SFDVKD. This CDR3 region has 19 residues. V was pared by 4 bases and J by 4 bases, with 16 bases of the junction left unmatched. DNA for the CDR3: TGTGCCACCAGTGACCCCTCGAGACTCCGGGACAGGAATAATGAAAAACTGTTTTTT. It encodes CATSDPSRLRDRNNEKLFF.

The rearrangement joins TRBV5-8 to TRBJ1-1, with D hard to call. Germline V lookup: CDR1 SGHTS, CDR2 YDEGEE. The CDR3 is made up of 14 amino acids. With 0 bases removed from V and 1 base from J, the gap between germline ends came to 7 bases. The CDR3 region is CASSLGPTNTEAFF. The CDR3 DNA follows: TGTGCCAGCAGCTTGGGCCCTACGAACACTGAAGCTTTCTTT.

The chain employs TRBV6-2 or TRBV6-3 and TRBJ1-5, with D uncertain. The CDR3 length is 15 residues. The V end was cut by 5 bases, the J end by 1 base, with 12 bases between. Germline V gene data show CDR1 as MNHEY and CDR2 as SVGEGT. CDR3 residues: CASSINWLSNQPQHF. CDR3 nucleotides: TGTGCCAGCAGTATCAACTGGTTAAGCAATCAGCCCCAGCATTTT.

As for this clone: Other DNA sequences in this specimen translate into the identical CDR3. The chain recombines TRBV19 with TRBJ1-1, with D possibly matching TRBD1 (6 bases). V was clipped by 3 bases and J by 5 bases, with 10 bases between them. Germline CDR1 LNHDA, CDR2 SQIVND (reference sequence). The length of the CDR3 is 13 residues. The CDR3 DNA reads as TGTGCCAGTAGTATTACAGGGAATACTGAAGCTTTCTTT. It codes for CASSITGNTEAFF.

This sequence joins TRBV27 and TRBJ2-3; D ambiguous. The CDR3 sequence is 13 residues long. Between the trimmed V and J ends, which lost 2 bases and 2 bases, there was a span of 5 bases. CDR1 is MNHEY and CDR2 is SMNVEV in the germline V gene (reference sequence). The CDR3 here is CASSLELTDTQYF. CDR3 nucleotide sequence: TGTGCCAGCAGTTTAGAACTCACAGATACGCAGTATTTT.

This clone was counted a single time. CDR3 DNA: TGTGCCAGCAGCTTAACCAGGGGGGACAATCAGCCCCAGCATTTT. Protein product: CASSLTRGDNQPQHF. The chain joins TRBV7-9 to TRBJ1-5; 7 bases align to TRBD1. The CDR3 is made up of 15 amino acids. V was pared by 2 bases and J by 3 bases, with 4 bases of the junction left unmatched. Germline V gives CDR1 SEHNR, CDR2 FQNEAQ (reference sequence).

The gene calls are TRBV28 and TRBJ1-5, with D unclear. From germline, CDR1 is MDHEN and CDR2 SYDVKM. V was clipped by 5 bases and J by 5 bases, with 16 bases between them. The CDR3 has 15 residues. The DNA of the CDR3 is TGTGCCAGCAGTCAGGATGTCTACCTTTATCAGCCCCAGCATTTT. Encoded protein: CASSQDVYLYQPQHF.

The chain joins TRBV4-1 to TRBJ2-1; 12 bases agree with TRBD2. J lost 13 bases, V lost 2 bases, and 3 bases had no gene match. The length of the CDR3 is 13 residues. The germline V gene encodes CDR1 MGHRA and CDR2 YSYEKL. The CDR3 sequence: CASSQLAGGPQFF. CDR3 bases: TGCGCCAGCAGCCAACTAGCGGGGGGGCCTCAGTTCTTC.

The chain couples TRBV5-1 to TRBJ2-1; 11 bases match TRBD2. The V gene end was trimmed by 4 bases and the J gene end by 5 bases; junction bases not matched to a gene: 8. The CDR3 is 16 residues long. CDR1 is SGHRS and CDR2 is YFSETQ in the germline V gene. In DNA form, the CDR3 reads TGCGCCAGCAGCCACCTTAGCGGGGGGGCCCACAATGAGCAGTTCTTC. Protein product: CASSHLSGGAHNEQFF.

The chain couples TRBV6-5 to TRBJ1-2, with TRBD1 matching over 8 bases. The germline V gene encodes CDR1 MNHEY and CDR2 SVGAGI. The ends lost 6 bases at V and 7 bases at J; junction bases unmatched: 7. The CDR3 runs to 13 residues. This chain's CDR3 is CASRTQGAGGYTF. Written as DNA, the CDR3 is TGTGCCAGCAGGACCCAGGGGGCGGGTGGCTACACCTTC.

The chain uses TRBV15 and TRBJ1-1; D not certain. Between the trimmed V and J ends, which lost 1 base and 5 bases, there was a span of 11 bases. CDR1 and CDR2 from the germline V gene are LNHNV and YYDKDF (reference sequence). This CDR3 is built from 14 residues. DNA for the CDR3: TGTGCCACCAGCAGAGTTGAGCTAGCGACTGAAGCTTTCTTT. Amino acids: CATSRVELATEAFF.

The V gene is TRBV9, the J gene TRBJ2-1; weak D call: TRBD2 (7 bases). CDR3 length: 17 residues. From germline, CDR1 is SGDLS and CDR2 YYNGEE. V was shortened by 0 bases and J by 5 bases, with 18 bases between the two germline ends. The CDR3 reads CASSVVTGGLADNEQFF. The CDR3 DNA reads as TGTGCCAGCAGCGTAGTCACGGGGGGCCTGGCGGACAATGAGCAGTTCTTC.

The rearrangement links TRBV7-9 to TRBJ2-2, with a possible D match to TRBD2 (5 bases). Germline CDR1 and CDR2: SEHNR and FQNEAQ (reference sequence). The germline V and J ends were trimmed by 3 bases and 3 bases, with 23 bases remaining between them. The CDR3 length is 19 residues. The CDR3, as DNA: TGTGCCAGCAGCTTTCCCCTTTCTCCTAACGAGGGAGACACCGGGGAGCTGTTTTTT. Translation gives CASSFPLSPNEGDTGELFF. The variable domain in full, with the rest retrieved from reference TRBV7-9 and TRBJ2-2, is DTGVSQNPRHKITKRGQNVTFRCDPISEHNRLYWYRQTLGQGPEFLTYFQNEAQLEKSRLLSDRFSAERPKGSFSTLEIQRTEQGDSAMYLCASSFPLSPNEGDTGELFFGEGSRLTVL.

V gene TRBV7-6 combines with J gene TRBJ1-6; D is uncertain. V lost 1 base and J lost 6, with 10 bases in between. In germline, CDR1 is SGHVS, CDR2 FNYEAQ. This CDR3 comprises 15 residues. In DNA form, the CDR3 reads TGTGCCAGCAGCTTAGGGCGGGGAGGTAATTCACCCCTCCACTTT. The encoded protein is CASSLGRGGNSPLHF. Full variable domain (rest looked up from reference TRBV7-6 and TRBJ1-6): GAGVSQSPRYKVTKRGQDVALRCDPISGHVSLYWYRQALGQGPEFLTYFNYEAQQDKSGLPNDRFSAERPEGSISTLTIQRTEQRDSAMYRCASSLGRGGNSPLHFGNGTRLTVT.

V and J are TRBV11-2 and TRBJ2-1, with TRBD2 matching over 8 bases. V gave up 0 bases and J gave up 7 bases; unmatched junction bases: 5. CDR1 and CDR2 (germline): SGHAT, FQNNGV. CDR3 length equals 15 residues. CDR3 in amino acids: CASSLERGVWNEQFF. The CDR3 nucleotides read TGTGCCAGCAGCTTAGAGCGGGGGGTATGGAATGAGCAGTTCTTC.